These 15 T cell receptor beta chains were sequenced from one sample in a study of blood T cell repertoires in COVID-19. Profiling relied on immunoSEQ multiplex PCR, and the TCRdb table lists in-frame clones only, not all of them. Of about 270,000 clones listed, 75% to 90% were seen once; the top ten hold around 2%. The sample was PBMCs or T cells enriched from blood (not recorded which). The origin of the receptors is a woman under 30 who had recovered from COVID-19.

The chain has TRBV5-1 and TRBJ1-6; maybe TRBD1 (5 bases). The germline gives CDR1 SGHRS, CDR2 YFSETQ. The CDR3 length is 17 residues. V was pared by 0 bases and J by 4 bases, with 14 bases between. In DNA, the CDR3 is TGCGCCAGCAGCTTGGATTCAGGGATGGGTTATAATTCACCCCTCCACTTT. As protein: CASSLDSGMGYNSPLHF.

This clone occurred once. This chain joins TRBV6-5 and TRBJ2-7, with 8 bases identical to TRBD2. The V segment lost 6 bases and the J segment 6 bases; nucleotides outside the gene matches: 4. In germline, CDR1 is MNHEY, CDR2 SVGAGI. This CDR3 is built from 12 residues. The CDR3 is CASRRGAFEQYF. The DNA for the CDR3 is TGTGCCAGCAGGCGGGGGGCATTCGAGCAGTACTTC.

The chain joins TRBV6-4 to TRBJ2-3; weak D call: TRBD1 (6 bases). Germline V CDR1 and CDR2: MRHNA, SNTAGT. Trimming shortened V by 2 bases and J by 1 base, and 10 bases separated the two germline ends. This CDR3 is built from 15 residues. CDR3 DNA sequence: TGTGCCAGCAGTGACGGTGAGGGGGGCACAGATACGCAGTATTTT. This translates into CASSDGEGGTDTQYF.

This chain connects TRBV6-5 to TRBJ1-2, with TRBD1 matching 7 bases. Germline lookup yields CDR1 MNHEY and CDR2 SVGAGI. CDR3 size: 14 residues. V gave up 6 bases and J gave up 3 bases; unmatched junction bases: 7. Here the CDR3 reads CASSDPQGDYGYTF. The CDR3 DNA follows: TGTGCCAGCAGCGACCCGCAGGGGGACTATGGCTACACCTTC.

This chain joins TRBV6-5 and TRBJ2-7; TRBD1 matches at 7 bases. The germline V gene encodes CDR1 MNHEY and CDR2 SVGAGI. After removal of 7 bases from V and 4 bases from J, the junction contained 10 bases not matched to a gene. This CDR3 contains 14 residues. The CDR3 coding sequence is TGTGCCAGCATCTCATACAGGGGAGAATACGAGCAGTACTTC. As protein: CASISYRGEYEQYF.

Only one count was recorded for this clone. The V and J genes are TRBV29-1 and TRBJ1-4, with 8 bases lining up with TRBD1. V gave up 5 bases and J gave up 7 bases; unmatched junction bases: 6. The CDR3 spans 13 residues. From germline, CDR1 is SQVTM and CDR2 ANQGSEA. Written as DNA, the CDR3 is TGCAGCGTTTACGGACAGGGTTCTGAAAAACTGTTTTTT. Translating it yields CSVYGQGSEKLFF.

This clone appeared a single time. The chain uses TRBV10-2 and TRBJ1-3, with D maybe TRBD1 (6 bases). CDR1 is WSHSY, CDR2 SAAADI, per germline. The CDR3 totals 18 residues. The V end lost 0 bases, the J end lost 0 bases, and 15 bases lay between the germline ends. CDR3 DNA: TGCGCCAGCAGTGAGTCGTGGGGGGGCGATCCCTCTGGAAACACCATATATTTT. Protein: CASSESWGGDPSGNTIYF.

The V call is TRBV5-1, the J call TRBJ2-7, with D possibly TRBD2 on 5 matching bases. CDR3 length equals 15 residues. Germline V CDR1 and CDR2: SGHRS, YFSETQ. V lost 0 bases and J 3 bases, leaving 13 bases between the germline ends. The CDR3 DNA reads as TGCGCCAGCAGCTTGGACCCGGGATCGAACTACGAGCAGTACTTC. Translation gives CASSLDPGSNYEQYF.

The chain couples TRBV6-1 to TRBJ2-6; D is unclear. The CDR3 loop spans 14 amino acids. Deletions cut 3 bases from V and 0 bases from J, with 3 bases between. Per germline, CDR1 MNHNS and CDR2 SASEGT. CDR3: CASSDVSGANVLTF. The CDR3 nucleotides are TGTGCCAGCAGTGACGTCTCTGGGGCCAACGTCCTGACTTTC.

The chain has TRBV21-1 and TRBJ2-1; the table's D call, TRBD2, was not checked against the DNA. TRBV21-1 corresponds to a pseudogene. The CDR3 is 16 amino acids. The chain's CDR3 is CASSKRRQLAISEQFF. For the CDR3, the DNA is TGTGCCAGCAGCAAACGCCGCCAACTAGCGATTTCTGAGCAGTTCTTC.

The gene calls are TRBV18 and TRBJ2-5, with 10 nucleotides matching TRBD1. The V gene end was trimmed by 3 bases and the J gene end by 2 bases; junction bases not matched to a gene: 6. Germline V gene data show CDR1 as KGHSH and CDR2 as LQKENI. The CDR3 spans 16 residues. As DNA, the CDR3 is TGTGCCAGCTCACCGCGGACAGGGGGGGAACAAGAGACCCAGTACTTC. It is translated as CASSPRTGGEQETQYF.

The chain has TRBV28 and TRBJ2-7, with TRBD1 matching 7 bases. J gave up 5 bases and V 5 bases, and 15 bases lay outside the gene matches. Germline assignment: CDR1 MDHEN and CDR2 SYDVKM. The CDR3 sequence is 16 residues long. Written as DNA, the CDR3 is TGTGCCAGCAGTCCACTGACAGGGCGGTTGTTCAACGAGCAGTACTTC. Translation: CASSPLTGRLFNEQYF.

V and J are TRBV6-1 and TRBJ1-6; D is possibly TRBD1 (6 bases). The CDR3 runs 18 residues. Germline V gives CDR1 MNHNS, CDR2 SASEGT. V lost 1 base, J lost 8 bases, and 21 bases lay in between. The CDR3 coding sequence is TGTGCCAGCAGTGAAGTTTTTTCAGGGGCTTCCCCCGATTCACCCCTCCACTTT. This encodes CASSEVFSGASPDSPLHF.

The CDR3 is CASSRDRGLGTDTQYF. CDR3 DNA sequence: TGTGCCAGCAGTCGAGACAGGGGGCTTGGCACAGATACGCAGTATTTT. The chain couples TRBV27 to TRBJ2-3; 10 bases map to TRBD1. V dropped 5 bases and J dropped 1; count of bases not matched to a gene: 6. Germline lookup yields CDR1 MNHEY and CDR2 SMNVEV (reference sequence). The CDR3 length is 16 residues.

V gene TRBV6-5 combines with J gene TRBJ2-1, with a tentative D call TRBD1 (5 bases). V was cut by 8 bases and J by 6 bases, with 11 bases left in between. Looked up from germline, CDR1 is MNHEY and CDR2 is SVGAGI. This CDR3 comprises 12 residues. The CDR3 spells CASHRGPNEQFF. In nucleotides, the CDR3 is TGTGCCAGCCATAGGGGTCCCAATGAGCAGTTCTTC.